These 5 T cell receptor beta chains share one sample of origin, sequenced in a study of T cells after yellow fever vaccination. In TCRdb, the 5' RACE reads were re-called with MiXCR into one record per CDR3 protein. The repertoire has about 360,000 distinct CDR3 sequences, 6.2% of them found once; the top ten carry roughly 15%. This specimen was PBMCs, taken 5 days after the yellow fever booster vaccination. These receptors all come from a man under 40 who received the YFV17D yellow fever vaccine.

This clonotype has more than one count but fewer than ten. The chain uses TRBV24-1 and TRBJ2-2; TRBD2 matches at 8 bases. The germline gives CDR1 KGHDR, CDR2 SFDVKD. Losses at the gene ends were 8 bases for V and 2 bases for J; bases not matched to a gene: 3. The CDR3 contains 14 residues. This CDR3 reads CATKSGSNTGELFF. DNA for the CDR3: TGTGCCACCAAGAGCGGGAGTAACACCGGGGAGCTGTTTTTT.

This clonotype was seen ten or more times. This chain connects TRBV12-5 to TRBJ2-1, with 7 bases matching TRBD2. Looked up from germline, CDR1 is LGHNT and CDR2 is FRNRAP. V lost 4 bases, J lost 8 bases, and 20 bases stayed unmatched. CDR3 size: 18 residues. CDR3 in amino acids: CASGSTQVLGGLFDEQFF. CDR3 DNA: TGTGCTAGTGGTTCGACCCAGGTCTTGGGAGGGCTTTTTGATGAGCAGTTCTTC.

CDR3 protein: CASSPTVYEQYF. CDR3 coding DNA: TGTGCCAGCAGCCCGACAGTCTACGAGCAGTACTTC. This chain uses TRBV12-3 or TRBV12-4 with TRBJ2-7, with a weak D call TRBD1 (5 bases). The CDR3 has 12 amino acids. V dropped 6 bases and J dropped 3 bases, with 9 bases sitting between them.

The chain carries TRBV10-3 and TRBJ2-3; 11 bases map to TRBD2. V lost 6 bases and J lost 5; bases outside the gene matches: 4. CDR1 ENHRY and CDR2 SYGVKD come from the germline V gene. This CDR3 is 14 amino acids long. CDR3 amino acids: CAIRELAGVDTQYF. The CDR3 nucleotides are TGTGCCATCAGGGAACTAGCGGGAGTAGATACGCAGTATTTT.

The genes are TRBV28 and TRBJ2-1, with 8 positions matching TRBD2. V shed 5 bases, J shed 10 bases, and the junction held 13 bases outside the gene matches. This CDR3 comprises 15 residues. Germline CDR1 is MDHEN and CDR2 is SYDVKM. The CDR3 sequence is CASSRGSSGRGEQFF. The DNA of the CDR3 is TGTGCCAGCAGTCGGGGATCCAGCGGGAGAGGGGAGCAGTTCTTC.